A selection of T cell receptor beta chains follows, all from one sample in a study of shared clonotypes between healthy human individuals. The repertoire was sequenced with immunoSEQ multiplex PCR; TCRdb's copy has only in-frame clones and lacks some. Of some 2,100,000 clones listed, nearly 97% are singletons. The sample comprised naive CD4+ T cells sorted from blood. These receptors all stem from a man aged 18 to 30 in good health. The CDR3 runs from the conserved cysteine through the conserved F or W. The D gene is left open where the match is weak. Where a row states a size, it is once, few, many or the class of an expanded clone; other rows omit it.

clone_size d_call j_call v_call cdr3_nt cdr3_aa
NA NA TRBJ2-1 TRBV1 TGCACCAGCAGCCAACAGGGTCCCTACAATGAGCAGTTCTTC CTSSQQGPYNEQFF
NA NA TRBJ1-1 TRBV5-1 TGCGCCAGCAGCTTGGCTGCAGGAACTGAAGCTTTCTTT CASSLAAGTEAFF
NA TRBD2 TRBJ2-2 TRBV9 TGTGCCAGCAGAACTAGCGGGTCTGACCCCACCGGGGAGCTGTTTTTT CASRTSGSDPTGELFF
NA TRBD2 TRBJ2-7 TRBV2 TGTGCCAGCAGGTTGAGACTAGCGGGCGACTACGAGCAGTACTTC CASRLRLAGDYEQYF
NA NA TRBJ2-5 TRBV2 TGTGCCAGCCGAGTGGGATCAGAGACCCAGTACTTC CASRVGSETQYF
NA TRBD1 TRBJ2-5 TRBV25-1 TGTGCCAGCAGTGTTCTTGGGACAGGGTTGGAGGCCCAGTACTTC CASSVLGTGLEAQYF
NA NA TRBJ2-5 TRBV7-9 TGTGCCAGCACCCTGAGTCCCGAGACCCAGTACTTC CASTLSPETQYF
NA NA TRBJ1-1 TRBV6-6 TGTGCCAGCAGTTACATTACGGGAGACACTGAAGCTTTCTTT CASSYITGDTEAFF
NA TRBD1 TRBJ1-6 TRBV28 TGTGCCAGCAGTCCCCGGGACAGCAGTAATTCACCCCTCCACTTT CASSPRDSSNSPLHF
NA NA TRBJ1-2 TRBV7-2 TGTGCCAGCAGCTTGGAGTGGGGTAACTATGGCTACACCTTC CASSLEWGNYGYTF
once TRBD2 TRBJ2-7 TRBV11-2 TGTGCCAGCAGCTTAGAGTGGCTAGCGGGGATCTACGAGCAGTACTTC CASSLEWLAGIYEQYF
NA NA TRBJ1-2 TRBV5-8 TGTGCCAGCAGCTTGGATGGGTTCGGCTACACCTTC CASSLDGFGYTF
NA TRBD2 TRBJ2-1 TRBV5-4 TGTGCCAGCAGCTCGGCGGGGACTAGACGTTTTGAGCAGTTCTTC CASSSAGTRRFEQFF
NA TRBD1 TRBJ2-7 TRBV6-5 TGTGCCAGCAGTTATAATGGGGACAGCTCCTACGAGCAGTACTTC CASSYNGDSSYEQYF
NA NA TRBJ2-3 TRBV12-5 TGTGCTAGTGGTTTGACAACAGATACGCAGTATTTT CASGLTTDTQYF
NA TRBD1 TRBJ1-6 TRBV14 TGTGCCAGCAGCCAGCAGCCCCGGGACAGGGGACCGTCACCCCTCCACTTT CASSQQPRDRGPSPLHF
NA NA TRBJ1-4 TRBV5-1 TGCGCCAGCAGCTCGGATGGGGAAAAACTGTTTTTT CASSSDGEKLFF
NA TRBD1 TRBJ2-7 TRBV5-4 TGTGCCAGCAGCATACAGGGACAGGGCTACTACGAGCAGTACTTC CASSIQGQGYYEQYF
NA NA TRBJ2-3 TRBV7-2 TGTGCCAGCAGCTTGTCCACAGATACGCAGTATTTT CASSLSTDTQYF
NA NA TRBJ1-4 TRBV30 TGTGCCTGGAGTGTGGGACCTTGGGGCGAAAAACTGTTTTTT CAWSVGPWGEKLFF
NA NA TRBJ2-7 TRBV25-1 TGTGCCAGCAGTGATTTGGGGGAGAACGTGTACGAGCAGTACTTC CASSDLGENVYEQYF
NA NA TRBJ2-7 TRBV10-3 TGTGCCATCAGTGTCCAAGAGGGGACCTACGAGCAGTACTTC CAISVQEGTYEQYF
NA NA TRBJ2-5 TRBV11-2 TGTGCCAGCAGCTGGGGTCGGGCACCCAGCCAAGAGACCCAGTACTTC CASSWGRAPSQETQYF
once NA TRBJ1-6 TRBV5-5 TGTGCCAGCAGTTATGCGGGGGCCCCTAATAATTCACCCCTCCACTTT CASSYAGAPNNSPLHF
once NA TRBJ2-1 TRBV6-5 TGTGCCAGCAGTTTCTTAGGGACCAATGAGCAGTTCTTC CASSFLGTNEQFF
NA NA TRBJ2-3 TRBV15 TGTGCCACCAGCATTCCCGAATTGGGAACAGATACGCAGTATTTT CATSIPELGTDTQYF
NA NA TRBJ2-2 TRBV9 TGTGCCAGCAGCGTAGTCAACGCCGGGGAGCTGTTTTTT CASSVVNAGELFF
NA TRBD2 TRBJ2-3 TRBV4-1 TGCGCCAGCAGCCGGCCGAGCGGGGGGGCAACAGATACGCAGTATTTT CASSRPSGGATDTQYF
NA NA TRBJ2-1 TRBV20-1 TGCAGTGCTCGGAGGGATGAGCAGTTCTTC CSARRDEQFF
NA TRBD1 TRBJ1-1 TRBV30 TGTGCCTGGAATACTCGTCAGGGGGTTGGGTTTTACACTGAAGCTTTCTTT CAWNTRQGVGFYTEAFF
NA NA TRBJ2-3 TRBV2 TGTGCCAGCAGACTAGACACAGATACGCAGTATTTT CASRLDTDTQYF
NA TRBD2 TRBJ2-3 TRBV5-1 TGCGCCAGCACCCTCGGGAGCGGGGGGGCCGCAGATACGCAGTATTTT CASTLGSGGAADTQYF
NA NA TRBJ2-3 TRBV6-5 TGTGCCAGCAGTCAGCAGGGTGAAGGAACGGATACGCAGTATTTT CASSQQGEGTDTQYF
NA NA TRBJ2-7 TRBV28 TGTGCAGCATCCCGGGCAGCCTCCTACGAGCAGTACTTC CAASRAASYEQYF
NA TRBD1 TRBJ2-3 TRBV19 TGTGCCAGTACCCACAGGGGTCGCACAGATACGCAGTATTTT CASTHRGRTDTQYF
NA TRBD2 TRBJ2-7 TRBV13 TGTGCCAGCAGCTTTACTAGCGGGAGGTCCCCTAGCTCCTACGAGCAGTACTTC CASSFTSGRSPSSYEQYF
NA NA TRBJ2-7 TRBV30 TGTGCCTGGAGGGAAGATTACGAGCAGTACTTC CAWREDYEQYF
NA TRBD2 TRBJ2-3 TRBV6-1 TGTGCCAGCAGGAAAGCGGGGACTGGCACAGATACGCAGTATTTT CASRKAGTGTDTQYF
NA TRBD2 TRBJ2-3 TRBV5-1 TGCGCCAGCAGCTTGGGAATGGCGGGAGGGCGCACAGATACGCAGTATTTT CASSLGMAGGRTDTQYF
once TRBD2 TRBJ2-7 TRBV4-3 TGCGCCAGCAGCCAATGGGCTAGCGGGAGGAACGAGCAGTACTTC CASSQWASGRNEQYF
NA NA TRBJ2-3 TRBV7-2 TGTGCCAGCAGCCAGGTCCGGGCAGATACGCAGTATTTT CASSQVRADTQYF
NA NA TRBJ2-1 TRBV5-1 TGCGCCAGCAGCTTGGTCACAGGGAGTAATGAGCAGTTCTTC CASSLVTGSNEQFF
NA TRBD1 TRBJ1-1 TRBV11-2 TGTGCCAGCAGCCATCAGGGGGGCCTGGGAGCTTTCTTT CASSHQGGLGAFF
NA TRBD2 TRBJ2-7 TRBV28 TGTGCCAGCAGTCCCGGGACTAGCGGCCCCTACGAGCAGTACTTC CASSPGTSGPYEQYF
NA NA TRBJ1-2 TRBV29-1 TGCAGCATACAGGAGGGGGGCTACACCTTC CSIQEGGYTF
NA NA TRBJ2-7 TRBV5-1 TGCGCCAGCAGCTCCGCCGAACTAGGAGGTTCCTACGAGCAGTACTTC CASSSAELGGSYEQYF
NA NA TRBJ1-4 TRBV4-3 TGCGCCAGCAGCCAAGACCGGCTTACTAATGAAAAACTGTTTTTT CASSQDRLTNEKLFF
NA NA TRBJ1-4 TRBV10-3 TGTGCCATCAGTGAGGCCGGGAGTTCCCTAAATGAAAAACTGTTTTTT CAISEAGSSLNEKLFF
NA TRBD1 TRBJ1-6 TRBV25-1 TGTGCCACCGCCACAGGGGGCAATAATTCACCCCTCCACTTT CATATGGNNSPLHF
NA NA TRBJ2-1 TRBV30 TGTGCCTGGAGAAACAGAGCCCGTCAGAATGAGCAGTTCTTC CAWRNRARQNEQFF
NA NA TRBJ2-3 TRBV2 TGTGCCAGCAGTTCCCTAGGGGAAGATACGCAGTATTTT CASSSLGEDTQYF
NA TRBD1 TRBJ2-7 TRBV5-8 TGTGCCAGCAGCTTGACCGGGACAGGGGGCTACGAGCAGTACTTC CASSLTGTGGYEQYF
NA NA TRBJ1-2 TRBV7-3 TGTGCCAGCAGCGAGGACGGGGGAAGAGGCTATGGCTACACCTTC CASSEDGGRGYGYTF
NA TRBD1 TRBJ1-1 TRBV27 TGTGCCAGCAGTCCCAGACAGGGAGGCACTGAAGCTTTCTTT CASSPRQGGTEAFF
once NA TRBJ1-3 TRBV19 TGTGCCAGTAGTAGTAGGCCTGGAAACACCATATATTTT CASSSRPGNTIYF
NA NA TRBJ2-1 TRBV20-1 TGCAGTGCTAGAGATAGATCTGAGCAGTTCTTC CSARDRSEQFF